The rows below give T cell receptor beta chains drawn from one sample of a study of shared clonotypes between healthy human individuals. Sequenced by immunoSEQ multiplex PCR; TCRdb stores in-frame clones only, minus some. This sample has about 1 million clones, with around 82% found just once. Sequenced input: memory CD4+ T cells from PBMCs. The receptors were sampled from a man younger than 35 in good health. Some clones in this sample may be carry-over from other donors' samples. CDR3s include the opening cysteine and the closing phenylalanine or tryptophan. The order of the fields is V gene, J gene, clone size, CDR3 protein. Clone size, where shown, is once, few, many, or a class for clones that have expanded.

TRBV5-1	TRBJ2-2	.	CASSPEDTGELFF
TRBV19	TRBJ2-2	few	CASISHRTSVSTGELFF
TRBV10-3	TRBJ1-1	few	CAISPQAVSTEAFF
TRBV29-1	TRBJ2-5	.	CSVEANQETQYF
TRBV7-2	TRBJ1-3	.	CASSRDRGQDTIYF
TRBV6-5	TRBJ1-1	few	CASSYSRGNTEAFF
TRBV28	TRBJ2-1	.	CASSLFGNRGKGGGNNEQFF
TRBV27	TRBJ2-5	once	CASSLWGLGTGGEETQYF
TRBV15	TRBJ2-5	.	CATSRGAGTPFLETQYF
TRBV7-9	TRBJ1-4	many	CASSSQTGGEKLFF
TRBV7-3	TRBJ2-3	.	CASSLGRDRGTDTQYF
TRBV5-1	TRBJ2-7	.	CASSEPGTGISYEQYF
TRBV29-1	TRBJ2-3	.	CSTAGASGQTDTQYF
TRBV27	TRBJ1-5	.	CASRRGGAEQPQHF
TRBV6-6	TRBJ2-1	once	CASRRQGSGQINEQFF
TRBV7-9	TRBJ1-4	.	CASSLVEKLFF
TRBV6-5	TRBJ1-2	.	CASSTTDRYGYTF
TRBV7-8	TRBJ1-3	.	CASSPVKGNTIYF
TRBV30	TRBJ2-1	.	CAGGGTSAPLVGEQFF
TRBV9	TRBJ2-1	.	CASSALAGYNEQFF
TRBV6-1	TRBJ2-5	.	CASINWQAPPQYF
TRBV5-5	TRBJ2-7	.	CASSRGHPYEQYF
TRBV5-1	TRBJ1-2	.	CASSLDTTTANYGYTF
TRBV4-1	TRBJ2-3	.	CASSPEGGGTDTQYF
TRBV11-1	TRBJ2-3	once	CASSLAEADTQYF
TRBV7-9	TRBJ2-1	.	CASSLLGGVGNEQFF